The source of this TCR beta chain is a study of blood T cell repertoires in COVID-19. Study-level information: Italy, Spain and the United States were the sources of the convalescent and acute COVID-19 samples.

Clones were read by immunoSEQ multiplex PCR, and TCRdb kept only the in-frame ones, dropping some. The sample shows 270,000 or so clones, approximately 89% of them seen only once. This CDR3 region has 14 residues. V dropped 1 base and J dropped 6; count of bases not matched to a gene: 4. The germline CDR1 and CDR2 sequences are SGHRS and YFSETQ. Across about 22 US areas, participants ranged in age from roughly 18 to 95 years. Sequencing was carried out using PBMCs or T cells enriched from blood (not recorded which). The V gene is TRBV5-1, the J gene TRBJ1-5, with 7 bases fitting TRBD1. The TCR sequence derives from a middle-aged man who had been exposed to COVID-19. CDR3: CASSLPGGGQPQHF. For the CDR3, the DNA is TGCGCCAGCAGCTTGCCAGGGGGAGGTCAGCCCCAGCATTTT.